The 19 T cell receptor beta chains below were found in one sample sequenced in a study of T cell responses to AZD1222 COVID-19 vaccine. The protocol was immunoSEQ multiplex PCR, while the TCRdb copy is restricted to in-frame clones and leaves out a portion. The sample has 150,000 to 200,000 clones, 88% seen once; the top ten hold approximately 10%. The starting material was peripheral blood, obtained 28 days after the second AZD1222 dose. These receptors came from an adult who received the AZD1222 COVID-19 vaccine.

The chain couples TRBV7-9 to TRBJ1-6; no firm D call. Germline V gene sequence: CDR1 SEHNR, CDR2 FQNEAQ (reference sequence). The CDR3 is 15 residues long. V was trimmed by 2 bases and J by 3 bases, leaving 8 bases between them. CDR3 region: CASSLTDFYNSPLHF. CDR3 DNA sequence: TGTGCCAGCAGCTTAACAGACTTCTATAATTCACCCCTCCACTTT.

The chain uses TRBV19 and TRBJ2-6; a possible D gene is TRBD1 (5 bases). Germline CDR1 and CDR2: LNHDA and SQIVND (reference sequence). This CDR3 spans 17 amino acids. Trimming pared 5 bases from V and 1 base from J, leaving 15 bases between. CDR3 sequence reads: CASSSRVTVSGANVLTF. The DNA of the CDR3 is TGTGCCAGTAGTTCCAGGGTTACAGTATCTGGGGCCAACGTCCTGACTTTC.

The V and J genes are TRBV6-5 and TRBJ1-2; the D is unclear. From germline, CDR1 is MNHEY and CDR2 SVGAGI. V was pared by 8 bases and J by 8 bases, with 15 bases between. There are 12 residues in the CDR3. The CDR3 region is CASSREGRGYTF. The CDR3 DNA reads as TGTGCCAGCTCCCGTGAGGGCCGAGGCTACACCTTC.

The chain links TRBV7-9 to TRBJ2-1; TRBD2 matches at 10 bases. Germline V gene data show CDR1 as SEHNR and CDR2 as FQNEAQ (reference sequence). V lost 5 bases, J lost 9 bases, and 16 bases stayed unmatched. The CDR3 consists of 17 residues. The CDR3 sequence is CASSSRERGGRSGEQFF. The CDR3 DNA sequence: TGTGCCAGCAGCAGCCGGGAGCGGGGGGGCCGTTCCGGTGAGCAGTTCTTC.

Notes on this clone: At one boundary the junction diverges from the germline segment, which might be a read error. The CDR3 DNA is TGTGCCAGCAGCCCCCATGGGACTAGCTCCCACGAGCAGTACTTC. Translating it yields CASSPHGTSSHEQYF. The chain has TRBV9 and TRBJ2-7, with 9 bases aligning to TRBD2. Germline V gene lookup returns CDR1 SGDLS and CDR2 YYNGEE. This CDR3 is 15 amino acids long.

This chain joins TRBV18 and TRBJ1-6; tentative D call: TRBD1 (5 bases). Per germline, CDR1 KGHSH and CDR2 LQKENI. V was pared by 3 bases and J by 3 bases, with 15 bases between. This CDR3 is 17 amino acids long. Here the CDR3 reads CASSPNPGFGYNSPLHF. The CDR3 DNA reads TGTGCCAGCTCACCGAACCCAGGGTTTGGCTATAATTCACCCCTCCACTTT.

A few counts support this clone. The J gene is TRBJ1-6, the V gene TRBV21-1; the table's TRBD1 call for D was not verified on the DNA. TRBV21-1 is a listed pseudogene. The CDR3 runs to 15 residues. CDR3 region: CASSTYPHRNSPLHF. The CDR3 nucleotides are TGTGCCAGCAGTACTTACCCTCACAGGAATTCACCCCTCCACTTT.

The gene calls are TRBV28 and TRBJ1-2, with TRBD1 identical over 8 bases. Trimming cost V 7 bases and J 7 bases; bases outside gene matches: 11. This CDR3 spans 14 amino acids. Germline V gene lookup returns CDR1 MDHEN and CDR2 SYDVKM. This CDR3 is CASTRTGRNSGYTF. In nucleotides, the CDR3 is TGTGCCAGCACCCGGACAGGGAGGAATAGTGGCTACACCTTC.

The rearrangement links TRBV6-6 to TRBJ1-1, with D perhaps matching TRBD1 (6 bases). CDR3 size: 13 residues. V was trimmed by 1 base and J by 8 bases, leaving 11 bases between them. Germline CDR1 is MNHNY and CDR2 is SVGAGI (reference sequence). The CDR3 here is CASSYWTAAEAFF. The CDR3 nucleotides read TGTGCCAGCAGTTACTGGACAGCAGCCGAAGCTTTCTTT.

This clone was seen a handful of times. This chain uses TRBV7-2 with TRBJ2-5; a weak D match, TRBD1 (6 bases). CDR3 size: 14 residues. CDR1 is SGHTA, CDR2 FQGNSA, per germline. Trimming removed 0 bases from V and 7 bases from J, with 12 bases in between. The CDR3 nucleotides read TGTGCCAGCAGCTTAGCGGCAGGGGTACGGACCCAGTACTTC. Its translation is CASSLAAGVRTQYF.

V is TRBV29-1 and J is TRBJ2-5; D uncertain. This CDR3 has 11 amino acids. CDR1 is SQVTM, CDR2 ANQGSEA, per germline. With 5 bases removed from V and 5 bases from J, the gap between germline ends came to 9 bases. CDR3 nucleotide sequence: TGCAGCGTTATCCCCCGCGAGACCCAGTACTTC. This encodes CSVIPRETQYF. Using reference TRBV29-1 and TRBJ2-5 for the parts outside the CDR3, the full variable domain is SAVISQKPSRDICQRGTSLTIQCQVDSQVTMMFWYRQQPGQSLTLIATANQGSEATYESGFVIDKFPISRPNLTFSTLTVSNMSPEDSSIYLCSVIPRETQYFGPGTRLLVL.

V is TRBV9 and J is TRBJ1-2; D gene unclear. CDR3 length equals 14 residues. The germline CDR1 and CDR2 sequences are SGDLS and YYNGEE. Trimming left V 0 bases short and J 11 bases short, with 17 bases between. DNA of the CDR3: TGTGCCAGCAGCGTAGGACCGGACGGCTTGGGTTACACCTTC. Amino acids: CASSVGPDGLGYTF.

The chain employs TRBV6-5 and TRBJ2-1; 9 bases are shared with TRBD2. CDR1 and CDR2 from the germline V gene are MNHEY and SVGAGI. This CDR3 is built from 15 residues. The V gene end was trimmed by 6 bases and the J gene end by 4 bases; junction bases not matched to a gene: 7. The CDR3 region is CASSFRGLAYNEQFF. The CDR3 DNA reads TGTGCCAGCAGCTTCAGAGGACTAGCGTACAATGAGCAGTTCTTC.

J is TRBJ1-2 and V is TRBV6-5; tentatively, D is TRBD1 (5 bases). The CDR3 length is 15 residues. V shed 2 bases and J shed 6 bases, with 16 bases lying between them. Looked up from germline, CDR1 is MNHEY and CDR2 is SVGAGI. The CDR3 nucleotides read TGTGCCAGCAGTTACGTTATTCAGGGTATTAATGGCTACACCTTC. It codes for CASSYVIQGINGYTF.

The chain joins TRBV5-1 to TRBJ1-1; the D gene is possibly TRBD1 (5 bases). The CDR3 contains 13 residues. The V and J ends lost 3 bases and 5 bases respectively, with 11 bases between them. Germline V CDR1 and CDR2: SGHRS, YFSETQ. CDR3 amino acids: CASSSGMGTEAFF. DNA for the CDR3: TGCGCCAGCAGCTCAGGGATGGGGACTGAAGCTTTCTTT. Full variable domain (outside the CDR3, taken from reference TRBV5-1 and TRBJ1-1): KAGVTQTPRYLIKTRGQQVTLSCSPISGHRSVSWYQQTPGQGLQFLFEYFSETQRNKGNFPGRFSGRQFSNSRSEMNVSTLELGDSALYLCASSSGMGTEAFFGQGTRLTVV.

The rearrangement joins TRBV20-1 to TRBJ2-7; no firm D call. The CDR3 totals 15 residues. Trimming cost V 3 bases and J 2 bases, with 17 bases left between them. The germline CDR1 and CDR2 sequences are DFQATT and SNEGSKA (reference sequence). The CDR3 sequence: CSASRRRTSAYEQYF. CDR3 coding DNA: TGCAGTGCTAGTCGAAGGCGGACGTCGGCCTACGAGCAGTACTTC.

This rearrangement joins TRBV12-3 or TRBV12-4 to TRBJ2-1; D perhaps matches TRBD1 (5 bases). Deletions cut 5 bases from V and 12 bases from J, with 11 bases between. The CDR3 runs 11 residues. CDR3 nucleotides: TGTGCCAGCAGTGGGGCCACCTTGCAGTTCTTC. Amino acids: CASSGATLQFF.

This rearrangement joins TRBV5-1 to TRBJ1-1; D possibly corresponds to TRBD1 (6 bases). The CDR3 consists of 16 residues. V lost 4 bases, J lost 1 base, and 17 bases lay in between. CDR1 and CDR2 from the germline V gene are SGHRS and YFSETQ. In DNA, the CDR3 is TGCGCCAGCAGCCACCAAGGGGGGTACCCGAACACTGAAGCTTTCTTT. Translation gives CASSHQGGYPNTEAFF. The full variable domain, rest sourced from reference TRBV5-1 and TRBJ1-1, is KAGVTQTPRYLIKTRGQQVTLSCSPISGHRSVSWYQQTPGQGLQFLFEYFSETQRNKGNFPGRFSGRQFSNSRSEMNVSTLELGDSALYLCASSHQGGYPNTEAFFGQGTRLTVV.

This clone is a singleton in its sample. V gene TRBV5-1 combines with J gene TRBJ1-1, with 12 bases identical to TRBD1. Trimming took 7 bases from V and 4 from J; bases not matched to a gene: 17. The germline V gene has CDR1 SGHRS and CDR2 YFSETQ. This CDR3 is built from 18 residues. Here the CDR3 reads CASSVRSGTGGGITEAFF. The CDR3 DNA reads as TGCGCCAGCTCAGTTAGATCCGGGACAGGGGGCGGGATCACTGAAGCTTTCTTT.